The 3 T cell receptor beta chains below were found in one sample sequenced in a study of blood T cell repertoires in COVID-19 (TCRdb year 2020). Receptor libraries were prepared by the immunoSEQ multiplex PCR assay. TCRdb re-hosts the immuneACCESS table, in-frame sequences only. Its copies lack some clones; in the studies checked, an unresolved V gene accounts for under half of them, and the cause for the rest is not known. For this sample the table gives 310,000 or so clones, of which 91% were detected only once. The ten biggest clones cover about 2% of the sample. What was sequenced was peripheral blood. The source is a woman in her thirties with COVID-19, enrolled during active disease.

This sequence joins TRBV19 and TRBJ1-5, with 8 bases identical to TRBD1. The V segment lost 4 bases and the J segment 3 bases; nucleotides outside the gene matches: 5. This CDR3 region has 15 residues. Per germline, CDR1 LNHDA and CDR2 SQIVND (reference sequence). The CDR3 sequence: CASSTRTGHNQPQHF. CDR3 bases: TGTGCCAGTAGTACCCGGACAGGGCACAATCAGCCCCAGCATTTT.

The chain employs TRBV6-1 and TRBJ1-5, with D maybe TRBD1 (5 bases). Trimming cost V 3 bases and J 4 bases, with 10 bases left between them. This CDR3 contains 14 residues. From germline, CDR1 is MNHNS and CDR2 SASEGT. CDR3 residues: CASSDPTGNQPQHF. The DNA of the CDR3 is TGTGCCAGCAGTGATCCCACAGGTAATCAGCCCCAGCATTTT.

The rearrangement joins TRBV29-1 to TRBJ1-4, with TRBD1 identical over 8 bases. This CDR3 comprises 14 residues. The V segment lost 4 bases and the J segment 7 bases; nucleotides outside the gene matches: 8. Per the germline V gene, CDR1 is SQVTM and CDR2 is ANQGSEA. As DNA, the CDR3 is TGCAGCGTTGGCACAGGGGGATCATCTGAAAAACTGTTTTTT. This translates into CSVGTGGSSEKLFF.